This T cell receptor beta chain was retrieved from a study of blood T cell repertoires in COVID-19. This CDR3 comprises 14 residues. Germline V gene lookup returns CDR1 MDHEN and CDR2 SYDVKM. The germline V and J ends were trimmed by 4 bases and 1 base, with 10 bases remaining between them. Clones were read by immunoSEQ multiplex PCR, and TCRdb kept only the in-frame ones, dropping some. The sample has tens of thousands of clones, roughly 71% seen once. The chain recombines TRBV28 with TRBJ1-1, with D uncertain. The receptor was derived from a man aged 55 to 70 with COVID-19, enrolled during active disease. Sequenced input: peripheral blood. Here the CDR3 reads CASSSGSSNTEAFF. The CDR3 bases are TGTGCCAGCAGTTCCGGGTCTTCGAACACTGAAGCTTTCTTT.